Below are 21 T cell receptor beta chains sequenced from a single sample in a study of shared clonotypes between healthy human individuals. The repertoire was sequenced with immunoSEQ multiplex PCR; TCRdb's copy has only in-frame clones and lacks some. Seen here are roughly 2.2 million clones, around 93% observed once, and the top ten hold approximately 0.4%. What was sequenced was naive CD4+ T cells from PBMCs. Regarding subset: CD45RA+ positively selected. All receptors derive from a young man in good health. Some clones in this sample may be carry-over from other donors' samples.

This chain links TRBV11-1 with TRBJ2-5; 8 bases map to TRBD2. Germline CDR1 SGHAT, CDR2 FQDESV (reference sequence). The length of the CDR3 is 14 residues. V lost 5 bases, J lost 2 bases, and 4 bases stayed unmatched. DNA for the CDR3: TGTGCCAGCAGCCGGGGGGGCTCACAAGAGACCCAGTACTTC. It encodes CASSRGGSQETQYF.

The J gene is TRBJ2-7, the V gene TRBV10-3; D call uncertain. This CDR3 has 14 residues. The V gene lost 4 bases and the J gene lost 8 bases, with 18 bases spanning the gap. CDR1 and CDR2 (germline): ENHRY, SYGVKD. In DNA, the CDR3 is TGTGCCATCAGTGCCGATTCACTACGTCGGCAGCAGTACTTC. Its translation is CAISADSLRRQQYF.

The CDR3 nucleotides are TGTGCCAGCAGTTACTATGGGGGGCGCGGGGACACTGAAGCTTTCTTT. As protein: CASSYYGGRGDTEAFF. The rearrangement uses TRBV27 and TRBJ1-1, with D possibly TRBD1 on 6 matching bases. Germline V gene sequence: CDR1 MNHEY, CDR2 SMNVEV (reference sequence). Between the trimmed V and J ends, which lost 4 bases and 3 bases, there was a span of 18 bases. This CDR3 has 16 residues.

The J gene is TRBJ1-4, the V gene TRBV15; the D gene is possibly TRBD1 (6 bases). The CDR3 is 14 residues long. Looked up from germline, CDR1 is LNHNV and CDR2 is YYDKDF (reference sequence). The germline V and J ends were trimmed by 1 base and 8 bases, with 11 bases remaining between them. This CDR3 is CATSRGGQGEKLFF. For the CDR3, the DNA is TGTGCCACCAGCAGAGGGGGGCAGGGCGAAAAACTGTTTTTT.

This clone was detected only a few times. The same CDR3 can be traced to other DNA sequences in this sample. The gene calls are TRBV15 and TRBJ2-7; D call uncertain. The CDR3 runs 13 residues. The V end lost 1 base, the J end lost 0 bases, and 4 bases lay between the germline ends. CDR1 is LNHNV, CDR2 YYDKDF, per germline (reference sequence). Here the CDR3 reads CATSRGGSYEQYF. CDR3 sequence (DNA): TGTGCCACCAGCAGAGGGGGCTCCTACGAGCAGTACTTC.

The chain combines TRBV9 with TRBJ1-1; D might be TRBD1 (6 bases). V gave up 4 bases and J gave up 2 bases, with 12 bases separating them. Per germline, CDR1 SGDLS and CDR2 YYNGEE. The CDR3 totals 14 residues. DNA of the CDR3: TGTGCCAGCAGCCTTGGGACAACCAACACTGAAGCTTTCTTT. Protein sequence: CASSLGTTNTEAFF.

This sequence joins TRBV29-1 and TRBJ2-3; 9 bases map to TRBD2. This CDR3 is 14 amino acids long. J was trimmed by 8 bases and V by 7 bases; bases with no gene match: 13. Germline CDR1 SQVTM, CDR2 ANQGSEA. The CDR3 sequence: CSGSTSGDGGTQYF. The CDR3 nucleotides are TGCAGCGGGTCGACTAGCGGTGATGGGGGTACGCAGTATTTT.

The V gene is TRBV6-4, the J gene TRBJ2-7, with 7 bases fitting TRBD2. The V and J ends lost 2 bases and 1 base, in that order; junction bases with no gene match: 20. The germline V gene encodes CDR1 MRHNA and CDR2 SNTAGT. The CDR3 consists of 20 residues. Written as DNA, the CDR3 is TGTGCCAGCAGTGACCCAACTTATCTAATGGGGGGGAGCGTGTCCTACGAGCAGTACTTC. The encoded protein is CASSDPTYLMGGSVSYEQYF.

The rearrangement uses TRBV5-1 and TRBJ1-4; D uncertain. Deletions cut 4 bases from V and 0 bases from J, with 13 bases between. Germline CDR1 is SGHRS and CDR2 is YFSETQ. This CDR3 has 16 amino acids. This chain's CDR3 is CASSPDAVATNEKLFF. The CDR3 region has the DNA TGCGCCAGCAGCCCGGACGCAGTTGCAACTAATGAAAAACTGTTTTTT.

This chain links TRBV10-3 with TRBJ1-2; no clear D gene. The CDR3 sequence is 15 residues long. Germline V gene sequence: CDR1 ENHRY, CDR2 SYGVKD. The ends were cut back, 2 bases at V and 4 bases at J, with 14 bases in the middle. Here the CDR3 DNA reads TGTGCCATCAGTGAGAGTAGTACGGCAGGCTATGGCTACACCTTC. This translates into CAISESSTAGYGYTF.

The V and J genes are TRBV6-6 and TRBJ1-4; tentatively, D is TRBD1 (5 bases). V was pared by 6 bases and J by 2 bases, with 16 bases between. The CDR3 runs 16 residues. Per germline, CDR1 MNHNY and CDR2 SVGAGI (reference sequence). DNA of the CDR3: TGTGCCAGCAGCCTCCTCTCAGGGATTACTAATGAAAAACTGTTTTTT. This sequence encodes CASSLLSGITNEKLFF.

J is TRBJ2-5 and V is TRBV20-1; no reliable D call. The CDR3 spans 11 residues. V lost 3 bases and J lost 3, with 5 bases in between. CDR1 DFQATT and CDR2 SNEGSKA come from the germline V gene (reference sequence). CDR3 DNA: TGCAGTGCTAGCGTTGAAGAGACCCAGTACTTC. Its translation: CSASVEETQYF.

This chain links TRBV2 with TRBJ1-2; 7 bases are shared with TRBD1. CDR1 SNHLY and CDR2 FYNNEI come from the germline V gene. There are 15 residues in the CDR3. The V and J ends lost 1 base and 3 bases, in that order; junction bases with no gene match: 5. This chain's CDR3 is CASSEGGRGDYGYTF. In DNA form, the CDR3 reads TGTGCCAGCAGTGAAGGTGGCAGGGGGGACTATGGCTACACCTTC.

This chain joins TRBV7-9 and TRBJ1-4, with D possibly being TRBD1 (5 bases). The CDR3 runs to 15 residues. Germline lookup yields CDR1 SEHNR and CDR2 FQNEAQ (reference sequence). The ends were cut back, 3 bases at V and 8 bases at J, with 16 bases in the middle. DNA for the CDR3: TGTGCCAGCAGCTTGTCGAAGGGGTCTCGGGAAAAACTGTTTTTT. Its translation: CASSLSKGSREKLFF.

The V gene is TRBV5-1, the J gene TRBJ2-5; 7 positions match TRBD2. V lost 2 bases, J lost 2 bases, and 6 bases stayed unmatched. This CDR3 contains 15 residues. Germline values: CDR1 SGHRS, CDR2 YFSETQ. The DNA for the CDR3 is TGCGCCAGCAGCTTAGGGAGGGCAGTTCAAGAGACCCAGTACTTC. As protein: CASSLGRAVQETQYF. Drawing the rest from reference TRBV5-1 and TRBJ2-5, the complete variable domain is KAGVTQTPRYLIKTRGQQVTLSCSPISGHRSVSWYQQTPGQGLQFLFEYFSETQRNKGNFPGRFSGRQFSNSRSEMNVSTLELGDSALYLCASSLGRAVQETQYFGPGTRLLVL.

The table lists this clone with a few counts. The genes are TRBV29-1 and TRBJ1-1, with a possible D match to TRBD1 (6 bases). The CDR3 runs 13 residues. The V gene's germline CDR1 is SQVTM and CDR2 ANQGSEA. Between the trimmed V and J ends, which lost 3 bases and 3 bases, there was a span of 11 bases. CDR3: CSVDEDRYTEAFF. The CDR3 DNA reads TGCAGCGTTGATGAGGACAGATACACTGAAGCTTTCTTT.

This chain uses TRBV19 with TRBJ1-5, with 7 bases fitting TRBD1. Per germline, CDR1 LNHDA and CDR2 SQIVND (reference sequence). The V segment lost 6 bases and the J segment 6 bases; nucleotides outside the gene matches: 8. The CDR3 spans 14 residues. The CDR3 loop reads CASSPRTGPQPQHF. As DNA, the CDR3 is TGTGCCAGTAGCCCTAGGACAGGCCCTCAGCCCCAGCATTTT.

The V call is TRBV7-9, the J call TRBJ2-7; 7 nucleotides agree with TRBD1. V shed 0 bases and J 4 bases; nucleotides not matched to a gene: 18. Germline V gene sequence: CDR1 SEHNR, CDR2 FQNEAQ (reference sequence). The CDR3 is 19 amino acids. This CDR3 is CASSLAPTRGRLPSYEQYF. DNA of the CDR3: TGTGCCAGCAGCTTAGCCCCCACCAGGGGGAGACTACCGAGTTACGAGCAGTACTTC.

The V call is TRBV6-6, the J call TRBJ1-5; D not certain. The CDR3 is 14 residues long. Between the trimmed V and J ends, which lost 4 bases and 6 bases, there was a span of 13 bases. The germline V gene has CDR1 MNHNY and CDR2 SVGAGI (reference sequence). The CDR3 loop reads CASSSVSSGQPQHF. CDR3 DNA: TGTGCCAGCAGTTCAGTGTCGTCCGGTCAGCCCCAGCATTTT.

This rearrangement joins TRBV5-1 to TRBJ1-1; the D is unclear. Per germline, CDR1 SGHRS and CDR2 YFSETQ. V was cut by 3 bases and J by 5 bases, with 17 bases left in between. The CDR3 totals 15 residues. The CDR3: CASSSMSPRETEAFF. For the CDR3, the DNA is TGCGCCAGCAGCTCAATGTCCCCCCGAGAAACTGAAGCTTTCTTT.

This sequence joins TRBV5-1 and TRBJ1-1; 9 bases match TRBD1. V lost 4 bases and J lost 5; bases outside the gene matches: 9. Germline CDR1 is SGHRS and CDR2 is YFSETQ. The CDR3 totals 15 residues. The CDR3 loop reads CASSLIQGARTEAFF. In nucleotides, the CDR3 is TGCGCCAGCAGCCTAATACAGGGGGCAAGGACTGAAGCTTTCTTT.